The following is a TCR beta chain sequence with its context. The antigen this receptor binds is unknown. Base-call qualities are not available, and no considerably larger clone is one nucleotide away. The CDR3 measures 14 amino acids from cysteine to phenylalanine. Solely the CDR3 DNA is kept, with 42 bases framed from the first base. CDR1 and CDR2 are read off the germline V gene (reference sequence) as DFQATT and SNEGSKA. Relative to germline, V is 3 bases shorter and J is 4 bases shorter, with 14 bases between their ends. Each collaborating institution followed its own protocols to collect whole blood in K2EDTA tubes. For TCRbeta analysis, collaborator samples were shipped as frozen whole blood, as isolated PBMCs, or as DNA extracted from either sample type. The entry originates in a study of blood T cell repertoires in COVID-19 (dated by TCRdb to 2020 to 2021). About the study as a whole: Samples from collaborators originated in the United States, Italy and Spain and spanned both the acute and convalescent phases of COVID-19. The material from the prospective study consisted of cDNA or gDNA derived from T cells, B-cell-depleted T cells, or PBMCs. Deeply sampled blood TCRbeta repertoires from subjects exposed to, actively infected with, or recovered from COVID-19 were included in the dataset. The repertoires were released in a freely available public database intended as a resource for research on the immune response to SARS-CoV-2. Samples were obtained from the ongoing ImmuneRACE study (first 160 participants) and from over 1,000 subjects provided by 6 global collaborators. Nearly every sample came with metadata listing a de-identified subject ID, COVID-19 status, age in years and sex. Where available, HLA class I and class II types were obtained from metadata supplied by the sample provider rather than from assay-based typing. Overall results and qualifications from the work: How much clinical and demographic metadata was included differed by source and by participant, and the metadata was provided uncurated.

TCRbeta CDR3 regions were amplified from genomic DNA using the immunoSEQ Assay, a bias-controlled multiplex PCR. The paper's data handling went like this. Nucleated cell counts per sample were estimated from amplification of reference gene primers within the assay. Sequence reads were collapsed and filtered to measure the absolute abundance of every unique TCRbeta CDR3 rearrangement. For each sample, productive Simpson clonality was calculated as the square root of Simpson's diversity index across productive rearrangements. TCRdb provides this immuneACCESS table in a form limited to in-frame rearrangements. Some clones are lacking; in checked studies, under half of them reflect an unresolved V gene, and why the rest are absent is not known. V and J calls and clone size are as listed in that table; D and trimming were resolved from the DNA. Counted in this sample were around 60,000 clones; around 81% of them appeared once. Under 30% of the sample belongs to the ten largest clones.

Material: peripheral blood. The source is a woman older than 75 with active or convalescent COVID-19. Recombination connected TRBV20-1 to TRBJ2-3, with TRBD2 tentatively as D gene (6 bases match). In nucleotides, the sequence is TGCAGTGCTAGTGATTTCTCTAGCGCAGATACGCAGTATTTT. It codes for CSASDFSSADTQYF.